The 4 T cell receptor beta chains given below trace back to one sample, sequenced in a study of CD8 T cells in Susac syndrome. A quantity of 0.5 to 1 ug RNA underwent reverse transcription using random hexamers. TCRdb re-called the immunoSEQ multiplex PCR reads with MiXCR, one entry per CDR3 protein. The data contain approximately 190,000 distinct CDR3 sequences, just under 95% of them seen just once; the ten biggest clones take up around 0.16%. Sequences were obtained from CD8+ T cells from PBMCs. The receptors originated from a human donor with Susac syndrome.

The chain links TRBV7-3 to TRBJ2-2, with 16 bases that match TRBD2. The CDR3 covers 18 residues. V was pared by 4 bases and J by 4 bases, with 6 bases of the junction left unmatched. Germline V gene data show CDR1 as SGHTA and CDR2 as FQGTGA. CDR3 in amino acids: CASSSGLAGGPSTGELFF. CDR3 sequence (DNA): TGTGCCAGCAGCTCGGGACTAGCGGGGGGGCCGAGCACCGGGGAGCTGTTTTTT.

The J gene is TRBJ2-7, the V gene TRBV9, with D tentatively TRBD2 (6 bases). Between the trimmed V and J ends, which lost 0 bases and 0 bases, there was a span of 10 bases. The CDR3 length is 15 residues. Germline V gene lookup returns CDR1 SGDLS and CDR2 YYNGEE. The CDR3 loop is CASSVGGVPSYEQYF. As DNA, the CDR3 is TGTGCCAGCAGCGTAGGGGGGGTGCCCTCCTACGAGCAGTACTTC.

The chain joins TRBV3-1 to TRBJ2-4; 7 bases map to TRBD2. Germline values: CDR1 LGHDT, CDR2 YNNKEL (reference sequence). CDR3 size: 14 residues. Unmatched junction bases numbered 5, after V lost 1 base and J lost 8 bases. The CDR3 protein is CASSQAAGVDIQYF. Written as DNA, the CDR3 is TGTGCCAGCAGCCAAGCCGCGGGGGTGGACATTCAGTACTTC.

The chain's CDR3 is CASRVGSGNQPQHF. The CDR3 DNA is TGTGCCAGCAGGGTAGGGTCGGGCAATCAGCCCCAGCATTTT. V is TRBV6-5 and J is TRBJ1-5; D uncertain. Deletions cut 6 bases from V and 2 bases from J, with 11 bases between. This CDR3 is 14 amino acids long. Germline values: CDR1 MNHEY, CDR2 SVGAGI.